This is a list of T cell receptor beta chains from one sample in a study of molecular identifiers for immune sequencing clone quantification. One entry per CDR3 protein, called by TCRdb with MiXCR from the PCR reads. Of some 580,000 distinct CDR3 sequences listed, around 25% are singletons. Sequencing input: naive CD8+ T cells from blood, with Jurkat cell RNA spiked in. The receptors stem from a human donor in good health. Some libraries in this study had Jurkat cell RNA spiked in. The CDR3 runs from the conserved cysteine through the conserved F or W. Each record gives: J gene, V gene, clone size, D gene, CDR3 protein, CDR3 DNA. The D gene is left open where the match is weak. Rows give clone size only sometimes, using once, few, many, or a class for an expanded clone.

j_call: TRBJ2-1; v_call: TRBV12-3/TRBV12-4; clone_size: -; d_call: TRBD2; cdr3_aa: CASSLREGGSGNEQFF; cdr3_nt: TGTGCCAGCAGTTTACGGGAGGGAGGGTCTGGGAATGAGCAGTTCTTC
j_call: TRBJ2-5; v_call: TRBV13; clone_size: -; d_call: TRBD2; cdr3_aa: CASSPRGSGDGTQYF; cdr3_nt: TGTGCCAGCAGCCCCCGGGGGAGCGGGGATGGGACCCAGTACTTC
j_call: TRBJ2-3; v_call: TRBV7-9; clone_size: few; d_call: TRBD2; cdr3_aa: CASSLGPAGGPLVTDTQYF; cdr3_nt: TGTGCCAGCAGCTTAGGCCCAGCGGGAGGGCCTTTGGTTACAGATACGCAGTATTTT
j_call: TRBJ2-6; v_call: TRBV12-3/TRBV12-4; clone_size: many; d_call: -; cdr3_aa: CASSLAGLSGANVLTF; cdr3_nt: TGTGCCAGCAGTTTAGCGGGCTTGTCTGGGGCCAACGTCCTGACTTTC
j_call: TRBJ2-2; v_call: TRBV21-1; clone_size: few; d_call: -; cdr3_aa: CASSKSRDSGSTNTGELFF; cdr3_nt: TGTGCCAGCAGCAAGAGTAGAGACAGTGGGTCGACGAACACCGGGGAGCTGTTTTTT
j_call: TRBJ2-3; v_call: TRBV2; clone_size: many; d_call: TRBD2; cdr3_aa: CASSEGLAMDTQYF; cdr3_nt: TGTGCCAGCAGTGAAGGACTAGCGATGGATACGCAGTATTTT
j_call: TRBJ1-2; v_call: TRBV7-9; clone_size: few; d_call: TRBD1; cdr3_aa: CASSTIDRDFNYGYTF; cdr3_nt: TGTGCCAGCAGCACAATTGACAGGGACTTTAACTATGGCTACACCTTC
j_call: TRBJ2-1; v_call: TRBV20-1; clone_size: -; d_call: TRBD1; cdr3_aa: CSARTQRDRRFGEQLF; cdr3_nt: TGCAGTGCTAGAACCCAACGGGACAGGAGATTCGGTGAGCAGCTCTTC
j_call: TRBJ1-2; v_call: TRBV20-1; clone_size: few; d_call: -; cdr3_aa: CSAFEGYYGYTF; cdr3_nt: TGCAGTGCGTTTGAGGGGTACTATGGCTACACCTTC
j_call: TRBJ2-7; v_call: TRBV29-1; clone_size: many; d_call: -; cdr3_aa: CSVQGYEQYF; cdr3_nt: TGCAGCGTCCAGGGGTACGAGCAGTACTTC
j_call: TRBJ2-7; v_call: TRBV30; clone_size: -; d_call: TRBD2; cdr3_aa: CAWSLTSGSYEQYF; cdr3_nt: TGTGCCTGGAGTCTGACTAGCGGGTCCTACGAGCAGTACTTC
j_call: TRBJ2-2; v_call: TRBV4-3; clone_size: -; d_call: TRBD1; cdr3_aa: CASSPTLRTGGTGELFF; cdr3_nt: TGCGCCAGCAGCCCGACGCTTCGTACAGGGGGCACCGGGGAGCTGTTTTTT
j_call: TRBJ2-5; v_call: TRBV27; clone_size: many; d_call: -; cdr3_aa: CASKTSDRTQYF; cdr3_nt: TGTGCCAGCAAAACAAGTGACCGAACCCAGTACTTC
j_call: TRBJ2-5; v_call: TRBV6-1; clone_size: -; d_call: -; cdr3_aa: CASSGWSQETQYF; cdr3_nt: TGTGCCAGCAGTGGATGGTCCCAAGAGACCCAGTACTTC
j_call: TRBJ2-7; v_call: TRBV7-9; clone_size: many; d_call: TRBD2; cdr3_aa: CASSLGLAGPLEQYF; cdr3_nt: TGTGCCAGCAGCTTAGGTCTAGCGGGACCTCTCGAGCAGTACTTC
j_call: TRBJ2-1; v_call: TRBV4-1; clone_size: -; d_call: TRBD2; cdr3_aa: CASSQINGGAYNEQFF; cdr3_nt: TGCGCCAGCAGCCAAATTAACGGGGGGGCTTACAATGAGCAGTTCTTC
j_call: TRBJ2-7; v_call: TRBV6-2/TRBV6-3; clone_size: few; d_call: -; cdr3_aa: CASTPGWDGMSYEQYF; cdr3_nt: TGTGCCAGCACTCCCGGGTGGGACGGAATGTCCTACGAGCAGTACTTC
j_call: TRBJ2-7; v_call: TRBV5-5; clone_size: many; d_call: TRBD2; cdr3_aa: CASSPMLAGGSYEQYF; cdr3_nt: TGTGCCAGCAGCCCAATGCTAGCGGGGGGTTCCTACGAGCAGTACTTC
j_call: TRBJ2-3; v_call: TRBV4-1; clone_size: -; d_call: TRBD1; cdr3_aa: CASSPPWGQGTDTQYF; cdr3_nt: TGCGCCAGCAGCCCACCGTGGGGACAGGGCACAGATACGCAGTATTTT
j_call: TRBJ2-1; v_call: TRBV12-3/TRBV12-4; clone_size: -; d_call: TRBD2; cdr3_aa: CASRNPSGGYNEQFF; cdr3_nt: TGTGCCAGCAGGAACCCTAGCGGGGGATACAATGAGCAGTTCTTC
j_call: TRBJ2-2; v_call: TRBV30; clone_size: -; d_call: -; cdr3_aa: CASQSVNTGELFF; cdr3_nt: TGTGCTTCACAGAGCGTAAACACCGGGGAGCTGTTTTTT
j_call: TRBJ2-7; v_call: TRBV12-3/TRBV12-4; clone_size: -; d_call: -; cdr3_aa: CASSSQGLSFYEQYF; cdr3_nt: TGTGCCAGCAGCTCGCAGGGGTTAAGCTTCTACGAGCAGTACTTC
j_call: TRBJ2-2; v_call: TRBV12-3/TRBV12-4; clone_size: many; d_call: -; cdr3_aa: CASSPDRTWNTGELFF; cdr3_nt: TGTGCCAGCAGTCCGGACCGTACCTGGAACACCGGGGAGCTGTTTTTT
j_call: TRBJ2-7; v_call: TRBV7-9; clone_size: -; d_call: TRBD2; cdr3_aa: CASSLGLGYEQCF; cdr3_nt: TGTGCCAGCAGCTTGGGACTAGGTTACGAGCAGTGCTTC
j_call: TRBJ2-5; v_call: TRBV5-3; clone_size: few; d_call: -; cdr3_aa: CTSSLAGSGETQYF; cdr3_nt: TGTACCAGCAGCTTGGCAGGGTCGGGGGAGACCCAGTACTTC
j_call: TRBJ2-7; v_call: TRBV5-1; clone_size: many; d_call: -; cdr3_aa: CASSLGSPWEQYF; cdr3_nt: TGCGCCAGCAGCTTGGGGTCTCCCTGGGAGCAGTACTTC
j_call: TRBJ1-3; v_call: TRBV20-1; clone_size: few; d_call: -; cdr3_aa: CSARDNKGGVSGNTIYF; cdr3_nt: TGCAGTGCTAGAGATAACAAGGGGGGAGTATCTGGAAACACCATATATTTT
j_call: TRBJ2-1; v_call: TRBV27; clone_size: few; d_call: -; cdr3_aa: CASSFAGSGEQFF; cdr3_nt: TGTGCCAGCAGTTTTGCAGGGTCTGGAGAGCAGTTCTTC
j_call: TRBJ2-5; v_call: TRBV6-6; clone_size: many; d_call: -; cdr3_aa: CASSSRGLYQETQYF; cdr3_nt: TGTGCCAGCAGTTCTAGAGGACTCTACCAAGAGACCCAGTACTTC
j_call: TRBJ2-3; v_call: TRBV20-1; clone_size: -; d_call: TRBD2; cdr3_aa: CSARDGGVGADTQYF; cdr3_nt: TGCAGTGCTAGGGACGGGGGGGTAGGGGCAGATACGCAGTATTTT
j_call: TRBJ1-1; v_call: TRBV5-1; clone_size: -; d_call: TRBD1; cdr3_aa: CASSPGQEAYMNTEAYF; cdr3_nt: TGCGCCAGCAGCCCGGGACAGGAAGCGTACATGAACACTGAAGCTTACTTT
j_call: TRBJ1-5; v_call: TRBV6-2/TRBV6-3; clone_size: many; d_call: -; cdr3_aa: CASLGGVGGNQPQHF; cdr3_nt: TGTGCCAGTCTGGGGGGCGTTGGTGGCAATCAGCCCCAGCATTTT
j_call: TRBJ2-5; v_call: TRBV6-2/TRBV6-3; clone_size: -; d_call: TRBD2; cdr3_aa: CASSYPTLAGQETQYF; cdr3_nt: TGTGCCAGCAGTTACCCTACTCTAGCGGGGCAAGAGACCCAGTACTTC
j_call: TRBJ2-7; v_call: TRBV30; clone_size: many; d_call: -; cdr3_aa: CAWSGAYEQYF; cdr3_nt: TGTGCCTGGAGCGGGGCCTACGAGCAGTACTTC
j_call: TRBJ2-7; v_call: TRBV5-6; clone_size: many; d_call: -; cdr3_aa: CASSFGARGLSYEQYF; cdr3_nt: TGTGCCAGCAGCTTTGGCGCGCGGGGACTCTCCTACGAGCAGTACTTC
j_call: TRBJ2-7; v_call: TRBV7-9; clone_size: many; d_call: TRBD1; cdr3_aa: CASSPGQGANEQYF; cdr3_nt: TGTGCCAGCAGCCCGGGACAGGGGGCTAACGAGCAGTACTTC
j_call: TRBJ1-5; v_call: TRBV6-2/TRBV6-3; clone_size: few; d_call: -; cdr3_aa: CASSRITGYGNQPQHF; cdr3_nt: TGTGCCAGCAGTCGAATTACAGGGTACGGCAATCAGCCCCAGCATTTT
j_call: TRBJ2-5; v_call: TRBV11-3; clone_size: many; d_call: TRBD2; cdr3_aa: CASSPGLAGKETQYF; cdr3_nt: TGTGCCAGCAGTCCCGGACTAGCGGGAAAAGAGACCCAGTACTTC
j_call: TRBJ1-4; v_call: TRBV6-2/TRBV6-3; clone_size: many; d_call: -; cdr3_aa: CASSFRDNGEKLFF; cdr3_nt: TGTGCCAGCAGTTTCCGGGACAACGGAGAAAAACTGTTTTTT
j_call: TRBJ2-3; v_call: TRBV11-2; clone_size: few; d_call: TRBD1; cdr3_aa: CASSLGLAGGFTDTQYF; cdr3_nt: TGTGCCAGCAGCTTAGGGTTGGCAGGGGGCTTCACAGATACGCAGTATTTT
j_call: TRBJ1-5; v_call: TRBV6-1; clone_size: few; d_call: TRBD1; cdr3_aa: CASSDGTGAAQPQHF; cdr3_nt: TGTGCCAGCAGTGACGGGACAGGTGCGGCTCAGCCCCAGCATTTT
j_call: TRBJ1-2; v_call: TRBV7-9; clone_size: once; d_call: -; cdr3_aa: CASSSPRAMPNYGYTF; cdr3_nt: TGTGCCAGCAGCTCCCCGAGGGCTATGCCTAACTATGGCTACACCTTC
j_call: TRBJ2-7; v_call: TRBV11-3; clone_size: -; d_call: -; cdr3_aa: CASSPPGAGADEQYF; cdr3_nt: TGTGCCAGCAGCCCGCCGGGAGCAGGGGCTGACGAGCAGTACTTC
j_call: TRBJ1-1; v_call: TRBV27; clone_size: many; d_call: -; cdr3_aa: CASSLAFSSPEAFF; cdr3_nt: TGTGCCAGCAGTTTAGCGTTTAGTTCCCCTGAAGCTTTCTTT
j_call: TRBJ2-1; v_call: TRBV30; clone_size: -; d_call: TRBD1; cdr3_aa: CAWSGDSSTPFF; cdr3_nt: TGTGCCTGGAGTGGGGACAGCTCGACGCCGTTCTTC
j_call: TRBJ2-7; v_call: TRBV5-6; clone_size: few; d_call: TRBD1; cdr3_aa: CASSYHRDRANEQYF; cdr3_nt: TGTGCCAGCAGCTATCACCGGGACAGGGCCAACGAGCAGTACTTC
j_call: TRBJ2-1; v_call: TRBV2; clone_size: -; d_call: -; cdr3_aa: CASSSPQIYNEQFF; cdr3_nt: TGTGCCAGCAGTTCCCCCCAAATTTACAATGAGCAGTTCTTC
j_call: TRBJ1-3; v_call: TRBV23-1; clone_size: -; d_call: -; cdr3_aa: CASRRPTGRSGNTIYF; cdr3_nt: TGCGCCAGCAGACGCCCGACAGGCCGCTCTGGAAACACCATATATTTT
j_call: TRBJ1-1; v_call: TRBV20-1; clone_size: many; d_call: -; cdr3_aa: CSAPDAVGGGVEAFF; cdr3_nt: TGCAGTGCCCCGGATGCCGTCGGGGGGGGAGTTGAAGCTTTCTTT
j_call: TRBJ2-6; v_call: TRBV27; clone_size: few; d_call: TRBD2; cdr3_aa: CASSLTQIAGVSSGANVLTF; cdr3_nt: TGTGCCAGCAGTTTAACCCAAATAGCGGGCGTGAGCTCTGGGGCCAACGTCCTGACTTTC
j_call: TRBJ1-2; v_call: TRBV27; clone_size: -; d_call: TRBD1; cdr3_aa: CASSSILGGIGYTF; cdr3_nt: TGTGCCAGCAGTTCCATTTTAGGGGGCATTGGCTACACCTTC
j_call: TRBJ1-1; v_call: TRBV2; clone_size: many; d_call: TRBD1; cdr3_aa: CASSDPRRQGLEYSLAFF; cdr3_nt: TGTGCCAGCAGTGACCCCCGTCGACAGGGTTTAGAGTATTCCTTAGCTTTCTTT
j_call: TRBJ2-7; v_call: TRBV19; clone_size: few; d_call: TRBD1; cdr3_aa: CASSIGPGTGTYEQYF; cdr3_nt: TGTGCCAGTAGTATAGGACCCGGGACAGGAACCTACGAGCAGTACTTC
j_call: TRBJ2-7; v_call: TRBV30; clone_size: many; d_call: -; cdr3_aa: CAWSPLAYEQYF; cdr3_nt: TGTGCCTGGAGTCCCCTAGCTTACGAGCAGTACTTC
j_call: TRBJ2-1; v_call: TRBV30; clone_size: few; d_call: -; cdr3_aa: CAWRSGNEQFF; cdr3_nt: TGTGCCTGGAGGTCCGGCAATGAGCAGTTCTTC
j_call: TRBJ2-4; v_call: TRBV5-5; clone_size: few; d_call: TRBD2; cdr3_aa: CASSLSSGFAKNIQYF; cdr3_nt: TGTGCCAGCAGCTTGTCTAGCGGGTTCGCCAAAAACATTCAGTACTTC
j_call: TRBJ2-7; v_call: TRBV2; clone_size: -; d_call: TRBD2; cdr3_aa: CASSSGLAGLYEQYF; cdr3_nt: TGTGCCAGCAGCTCGGGACTAGCGGGACTCTACGAGCAGTACTTC
j_call: TRBJ2-5; v_call: TRBV4-1; clone_size: -; d_call: -; cdr3_aa: CASSQDPGEETQYF; cdr3_nt: TGCGCCAGCAGCCAAGATCCAGGGGAAGAGACCCAGTACTTC
j_call: TRBJ2-5; v_call: TRBV2; clone_size: few; d_call: -; cdr3_aa: CASTPGRNLETQYF; cdr3_nt: TGTGCCAGCACCCCGGGAAGGAATTTAGAGACCCAGTACTTC